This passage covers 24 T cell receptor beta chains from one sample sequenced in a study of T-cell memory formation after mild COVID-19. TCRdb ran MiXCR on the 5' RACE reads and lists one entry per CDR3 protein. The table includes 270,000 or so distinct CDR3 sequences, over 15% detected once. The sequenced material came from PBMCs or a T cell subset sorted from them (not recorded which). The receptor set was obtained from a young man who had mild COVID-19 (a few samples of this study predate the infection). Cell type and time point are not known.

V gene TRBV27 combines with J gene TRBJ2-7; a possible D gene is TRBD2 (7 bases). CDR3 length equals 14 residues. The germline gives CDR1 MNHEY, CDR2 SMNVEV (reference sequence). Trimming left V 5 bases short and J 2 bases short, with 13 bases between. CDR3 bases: TGTGCCAGCAGTCAAGGGGGGGGTCCCTACGAGCAGTACGTC. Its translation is CASSQGGGPYEQYV.

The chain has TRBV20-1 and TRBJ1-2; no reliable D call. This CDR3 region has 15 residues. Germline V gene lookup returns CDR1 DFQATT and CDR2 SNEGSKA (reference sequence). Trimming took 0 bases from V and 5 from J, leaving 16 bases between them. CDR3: CSARDSASIGYGYTF. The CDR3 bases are TGCAGTGCTAGAGATTCAGCCTCGATAGGGTATGGCTACACCTTC.

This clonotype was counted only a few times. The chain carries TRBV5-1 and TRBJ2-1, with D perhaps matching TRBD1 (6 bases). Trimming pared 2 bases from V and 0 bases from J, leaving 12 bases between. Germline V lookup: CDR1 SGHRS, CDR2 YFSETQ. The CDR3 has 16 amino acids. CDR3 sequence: CASSFRQAFSYNEQFF. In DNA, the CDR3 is TGCGCCAGCAGCTTTAGACAGGCATTCTCCTACAATGAGCAGTTCTTC.

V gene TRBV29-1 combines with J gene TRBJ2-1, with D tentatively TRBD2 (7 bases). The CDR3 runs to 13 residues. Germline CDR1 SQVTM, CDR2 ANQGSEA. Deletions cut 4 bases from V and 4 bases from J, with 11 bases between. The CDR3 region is CSVGRGRYNEQFF. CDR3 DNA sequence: TGCAGCGTTGGGCGGGGGCGATACAATGAGCAGTTCTTC.

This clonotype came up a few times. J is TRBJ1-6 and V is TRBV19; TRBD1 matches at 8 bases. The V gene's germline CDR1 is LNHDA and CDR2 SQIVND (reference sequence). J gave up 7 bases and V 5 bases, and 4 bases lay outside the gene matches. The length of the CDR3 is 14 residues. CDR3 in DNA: TGTGCCAGTAGTTTTCGGACAGGGAATTCACCCCTCCACTTT. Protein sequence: CASSFRTGNSPLHF.

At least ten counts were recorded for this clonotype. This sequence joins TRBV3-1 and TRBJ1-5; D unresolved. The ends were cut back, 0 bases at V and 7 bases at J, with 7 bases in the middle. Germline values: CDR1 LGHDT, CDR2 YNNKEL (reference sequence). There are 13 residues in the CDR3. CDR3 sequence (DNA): TGTGCCAGCAGCCAAGACATGATCCAGCCCCAGCATTTT. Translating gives CASSQDMIQPQHF.

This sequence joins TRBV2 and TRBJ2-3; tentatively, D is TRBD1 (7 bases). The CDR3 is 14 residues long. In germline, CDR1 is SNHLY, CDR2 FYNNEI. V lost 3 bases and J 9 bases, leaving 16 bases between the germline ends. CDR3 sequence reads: CASSEGTAGGTQYF. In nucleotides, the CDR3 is TGTGCCAGCAGTGAGGGGACAGCAGGGGGGACGCAGTATTTT.

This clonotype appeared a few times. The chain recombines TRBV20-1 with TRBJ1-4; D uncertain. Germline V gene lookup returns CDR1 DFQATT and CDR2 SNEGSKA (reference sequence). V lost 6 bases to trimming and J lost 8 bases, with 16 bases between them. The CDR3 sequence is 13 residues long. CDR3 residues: CSAYPGDEEKLFF. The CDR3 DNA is TGCAGTGCCTACCCCGGGGATGAGGAAAAACTGTTTTTT.

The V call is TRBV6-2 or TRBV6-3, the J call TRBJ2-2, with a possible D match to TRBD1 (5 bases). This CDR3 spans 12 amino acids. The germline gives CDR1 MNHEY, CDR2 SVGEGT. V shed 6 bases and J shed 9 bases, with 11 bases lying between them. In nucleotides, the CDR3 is TGTGCCAGCAGGACAGTACTGCGGGAGCTGTTTTTT. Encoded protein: CASRTVLRELFF.

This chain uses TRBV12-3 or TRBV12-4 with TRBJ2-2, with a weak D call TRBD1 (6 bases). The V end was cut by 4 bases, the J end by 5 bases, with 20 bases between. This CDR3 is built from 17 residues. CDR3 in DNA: TGTGCCAGCAGTTCACAACACAGGGAGCGGCAGACCGGGGAGCTGTTTTTT. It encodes CASSSQHRERQTGELFF.

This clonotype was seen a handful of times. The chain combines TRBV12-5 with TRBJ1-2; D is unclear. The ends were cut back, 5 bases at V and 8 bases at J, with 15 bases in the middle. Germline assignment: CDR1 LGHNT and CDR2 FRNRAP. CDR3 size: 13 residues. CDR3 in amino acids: CASGLPGGLGYTF. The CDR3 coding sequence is TGTGCTAGTGGTCTCCCGGGAGGGCTCGGCTACACCTTC.

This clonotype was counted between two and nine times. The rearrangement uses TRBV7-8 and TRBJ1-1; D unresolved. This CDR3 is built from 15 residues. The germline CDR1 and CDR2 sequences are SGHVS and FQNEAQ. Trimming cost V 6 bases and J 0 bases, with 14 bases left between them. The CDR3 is CASRPTGSLNTEAFF. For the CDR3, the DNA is TGTGCCAGCAGACCTACGGGCAGTCTGAACACTGAAGCTTTCTTT. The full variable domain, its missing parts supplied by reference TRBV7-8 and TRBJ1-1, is GAGVSQSPRYKVAKRGQDVALRCDPISGHVSLFWYQQALGQGPEFLTYFQNEAQLDKSGLPSDRFFAERPEGSVSTLKIQRTQQEDSAVYLCASRPTGSLNTEAFFGQGTRLTVV.

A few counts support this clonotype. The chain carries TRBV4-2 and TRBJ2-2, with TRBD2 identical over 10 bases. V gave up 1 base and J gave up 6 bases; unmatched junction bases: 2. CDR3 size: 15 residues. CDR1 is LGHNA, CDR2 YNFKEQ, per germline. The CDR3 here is CASSQGGLAPGELFF. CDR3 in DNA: TGTGCCAGCAGCCAAGGGGGACTAGCGCCCGGGGAGCTGTTTTTT.

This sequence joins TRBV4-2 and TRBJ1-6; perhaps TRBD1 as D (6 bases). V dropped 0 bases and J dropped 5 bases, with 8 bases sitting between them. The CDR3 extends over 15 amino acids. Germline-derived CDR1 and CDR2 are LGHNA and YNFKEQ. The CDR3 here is CASSQDEGDNSPLHF. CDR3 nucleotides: TGTGCCAGCAGCCAAGATGAGGGGGATAATTCACCCCTCCACTTT.

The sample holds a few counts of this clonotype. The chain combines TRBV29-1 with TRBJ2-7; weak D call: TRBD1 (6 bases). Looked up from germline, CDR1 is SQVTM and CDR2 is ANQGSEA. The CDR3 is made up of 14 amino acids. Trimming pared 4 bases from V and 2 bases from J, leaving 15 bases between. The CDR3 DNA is TGCAGCGTTGCCCCAGGGGAGAACACCTACGAGCAGTACTTC. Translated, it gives CSVAPGENTYEQYF.

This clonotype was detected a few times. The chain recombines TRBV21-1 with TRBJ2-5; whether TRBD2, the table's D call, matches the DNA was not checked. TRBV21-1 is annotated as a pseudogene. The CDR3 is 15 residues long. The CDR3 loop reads CASSSRLAPQETQYF. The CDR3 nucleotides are TGTGCCAGCAGCAGCCGACTAGCGCCCCAAGAGACCCAGTACTTC.

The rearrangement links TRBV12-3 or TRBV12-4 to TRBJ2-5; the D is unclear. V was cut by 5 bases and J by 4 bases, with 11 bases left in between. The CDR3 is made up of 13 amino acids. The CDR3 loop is CASSKARPETQYF. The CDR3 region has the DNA TGTGCCAGCAGTAAGGCAAGGCCAGAGACCCAGTACTTC.

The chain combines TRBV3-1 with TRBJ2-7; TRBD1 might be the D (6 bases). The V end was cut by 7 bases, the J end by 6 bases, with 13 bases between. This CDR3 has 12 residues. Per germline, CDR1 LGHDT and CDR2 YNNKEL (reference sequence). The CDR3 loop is CASMGQGCEQYV. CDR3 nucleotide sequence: TGTGCCAGCATGGGCCAGGGGTGCGAGCAGTACGTC.

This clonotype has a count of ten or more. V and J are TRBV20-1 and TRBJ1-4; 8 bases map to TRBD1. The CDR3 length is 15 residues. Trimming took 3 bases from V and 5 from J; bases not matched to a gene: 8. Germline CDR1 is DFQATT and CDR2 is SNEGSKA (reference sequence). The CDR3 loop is CSASRMGTGNEKLFF. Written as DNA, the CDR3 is TGCAGTGCTAGCAGAATGGGGACAGGCAATGAAAAACTGTTTTTT.

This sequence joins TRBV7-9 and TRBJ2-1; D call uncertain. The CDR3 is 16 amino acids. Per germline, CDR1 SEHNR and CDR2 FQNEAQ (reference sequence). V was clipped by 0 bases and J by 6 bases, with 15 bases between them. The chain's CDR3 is CASSLAHVRLGNEQFF. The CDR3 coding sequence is TGTGCCAGCAGCTTAGCGCATGTCAGGCTGGGCAATGAGCAGTTCTTC.

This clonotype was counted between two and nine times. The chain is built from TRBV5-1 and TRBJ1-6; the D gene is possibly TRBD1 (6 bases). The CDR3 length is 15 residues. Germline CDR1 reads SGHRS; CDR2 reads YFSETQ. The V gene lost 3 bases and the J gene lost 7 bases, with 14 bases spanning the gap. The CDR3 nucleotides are TGCGCCAGCAGCTCCACGGGGGGCGAGAATTCACCCCTCCACTTT. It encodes CASSSTGGENSPLHF.

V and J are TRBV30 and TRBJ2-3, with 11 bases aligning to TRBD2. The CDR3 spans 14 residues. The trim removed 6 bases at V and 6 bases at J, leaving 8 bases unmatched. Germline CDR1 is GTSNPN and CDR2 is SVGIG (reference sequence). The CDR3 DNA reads TGTGCCTGCCGCATCACTAGCGGGGGCGATACGCAGTATTTT. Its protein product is CACRITSGGDTQYF.

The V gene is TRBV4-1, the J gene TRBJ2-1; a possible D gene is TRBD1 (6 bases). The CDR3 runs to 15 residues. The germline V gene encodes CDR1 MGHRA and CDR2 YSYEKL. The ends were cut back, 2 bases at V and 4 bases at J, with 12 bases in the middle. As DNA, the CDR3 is TGCGCCAGCAGCCAACCCCGGGACAATTACAATGAGCAGTTCTTC. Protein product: CASSQPRDNYNEQFF.

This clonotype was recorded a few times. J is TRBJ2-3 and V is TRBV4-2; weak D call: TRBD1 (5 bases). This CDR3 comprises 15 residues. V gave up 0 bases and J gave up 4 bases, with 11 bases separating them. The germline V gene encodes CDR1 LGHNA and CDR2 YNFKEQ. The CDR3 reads CASSQEGSGPDTQYF. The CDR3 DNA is TGTGCCAGCAGCCAAGAGGGGTCAGGGCCAGATACGCAGTATTTT.